These T cell receptor beta chains were read from a single sample in a study of T-cell reconstitution after alpha-beta-depleted transplantation in children. TCRdb reprocessed the PCR reads with MiXCR, giving one entry per CDR3 protein. There are approximately 47,000 distinct CDR3 sequences in the sample; roughly half occur only once, and more than 30% lies in the top ten. The sequencing used peripheral blood, collected before TCRalphabeta/CD19-depleted stem cell transplant. The receptors here all came from a boy under two years old with SCID, due to receive a stem cell transplant. Both conserved end residues are part of each CDR3. D genes are given only for firm matches. Expanded clones are given a class, and other clones once, few, many or no size at all.

TRBJ1-1	few	TRBV7-3	-	TGTGCCAGCAGCTTAACCCCGGGGGGACAAAGAGAAGCTTTCTTT	CASSLTPGGQREAFF
TRBJ2-7	-	TRBV5-5	TRBD2	TGTGCCAGCAGTTCCGGGACTAGCTCCTCCTACGAGCAGTACTTC	CASSSGTSSSYEQYF
TRBJ2-7	-	TRBV21-1	-	TGTGCCAGCAGCGTCCACCCTGGGCAGGGCGACGAGCAGTACTTC	CASSVHPGQGDEQYF
TRBJ2-7	few	TRBV20-1	TRBD2	TGCAGTGCCACCGGTCGCCTAGCGGGAATCTACGAGCAGTACTTC	CSATGRLAGIYEQYF
TRBJ1-3	few	TRBV5-6	TRBD1	TGTGCCAGCAGCCCCTCCGGGACAGGGTGGGCCCTCTCTGGAAACACCATATATTTT	CASSPSGTGWALSGNTIYF
TRBJ2-3	-	TRBV7-2	-	TGTGCCAGCAGCTTAGTGGTATCTGCAGATACGCAGTATTTT	CASSLVVSADTQYF
TRBJ1-5	many	TRBV6-2/TRBV6-3	TRBD1	TGTGCCAGCAGCCTCGGGACAGAGTCTCAGCCCCAGCATTTT	CASSLGTESQPQHF
TRBJ2-5	-	TRBV5-4	-	TGTGCCAGCAGCTTGTGGTCCGGTGACCCGGACCAGTACTTC	CASSLWSGDPDQYF
TRBJ2-3	-	TRBV5-6	-	TGTGCCAGCAGCTTGGCGTCTGACACAGATACGCAGTATTTT	CASSLASDTDTQYF
TRBJ2-7	-	TRBV4-3	TRBD1	TGCGCCAGCAGCCAAGATAGATTCGACAGGGGCTACGAGCAGTACTTC	CASSQDRFDRGYEQYF
TRBJ2-5	few	TRBV7-9	TRBD2	TGTGCCAGCACCCGGGGGGATCGAGAGACCCAGTACTTC	CASTRGDRETQYF
TRBJ2-3	-	TRBV20-1	-	TGCAGTGCTAGTCCACAGGGATACCACAGCACAGATACGCAGTATTTT	CSASPQGYHSTDTQYF
TRBJ1-3	-	TRBV7-2	-	TGTGCCAGCAGCTTAGCGGTGGCCTTCGGGGGAAACACCATATATTTT	CASSLAVAFGGNTIYF
TRBJ1-4	-	TRBV5-6	TRBD1	TGTGCCAGCAGCGAACAGACAGGGACTAATGAAAAACTGTTTTTT	CASSEQTGTNEKLFF
TRBJ1-4	-	TRBV6-5	TRBD1	TGTGCCAGCAGTTCACCGGGACAGGGGCTCGAAAAACTGTTTTTT	CASSSPGQGLEKLFF
TRBJ2-3	many	TRBV20-1	-	TGCAGTGCTAAGGACTTAGTAAGGTCAGATACGCAGTATTTT	CSAKDLVRSDTQYF
TRBJ1-1	-	TRBV23-1	-	TGCGCCAGCACCTGGGGACAACTGAACACTGAAGCTTTCTTT	CASTWGQLNTEAFF
TRBJ2-1	-	TRBV11-3	TRBD2	TGTGCCAGCAGCTCCACGACTAGCGGGGGGGTAGAGGATGAGCAGTTCTTC	CASSSTTSGGVEDEQFF
TRBJ2-3	-	TRBV20-1	TRBD2	TGCAGTGCCTTTGAGCGGGGCCTCACCGCAGATACGCAGTATTTT	CSAFERGLTADTQYF
TRBJ2-2	-	TRBV12-3/TRBV12-4	-	TGTGCCAGCAGTTTCACATACCTGGGCGGCGGGGAGCTGTTTTTT	CASSFTYLGGGELFF
TRBJ2-7	few	TRBV7-3	-	TGTGCCAGGCGAGACAGGCCCCCCTACGAGCAGTACTTC	CARRDRPPYEQYF